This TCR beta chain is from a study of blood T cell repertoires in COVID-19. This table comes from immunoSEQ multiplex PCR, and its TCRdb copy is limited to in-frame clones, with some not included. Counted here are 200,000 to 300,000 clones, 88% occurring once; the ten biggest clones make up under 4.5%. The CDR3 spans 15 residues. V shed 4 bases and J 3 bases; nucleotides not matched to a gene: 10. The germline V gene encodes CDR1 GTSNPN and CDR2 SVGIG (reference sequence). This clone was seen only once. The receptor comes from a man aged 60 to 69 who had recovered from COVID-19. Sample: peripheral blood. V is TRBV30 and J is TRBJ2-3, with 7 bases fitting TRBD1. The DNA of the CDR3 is TGTGCCTGGACCCACCGGGACAGATATACAGATACGCAGTATTTT. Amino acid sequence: CAWTHRDRYTDTQYF.